This passage covers 11 T cell receptor beta chains from one sample sequenced in a study of T cells in Graves' hyperthyroidism and ophthalmopathy. RNA transcripts yielded amplified TCR beta CDR3 regions. HTBI primers were the set used in a first-round RT-PCR of the TCR CDR3. TCRdb re-called the multiplex PCR reads with MiXCR, one entry per CDR3 protein. The table has a few hundred thousand distinct CDR3 sequences, approximately 15% seen once. Source material: blood. These receptors were taken from a woman between 25 and 40 years old with Graves' hyperthyroidism that later progressed to Graves' ophthalmopathy.

This clonotype showed up many times. The chain combines TRBV19 with TRBJ2-7; perhaps TRBD1 as D (6 bases). V lost 3 bases and J lost 1, with 13 bases in between. There are 15 residues in the CDR3. Per the germline V gene, CDR1 is LNHDA and CDR2 is SQIVND (reference sequence). The CDR3 nucleotides read TGTGCCAGTAGTATGGCCCAGGGGAAATCCTACGAGCAGTACTTC. The encoded protein is CASSMAQGKSYEQYF. The whole variable domain, remainder taken from reference TRBV19 and TRBJ2-7, is DGGITQSPKYLFRKEGQNVTLSCEQNLNHDAMYWYRQDPGQGLRLIYYSQIVNDFQKGDIAEGYSVSREKKESFPLTVTSAQKNPTAFYLCASSMAQGKSYEQYFGPGTRLTVT.

Points on this clonotype: A clone one base away is much larger, so this may be a read error. The chain carries TRBV14 and TRBJ1-5, with 7 nucleotides matching TRBD1. The germline V gene encodes CDR1 SGHDN and CDR2 FVKESK. The CDR3 consists of 14 residues. The CDR3 DNA follows: TGTGCCAGCAGCCAGGGGGCAGGGGGTCAGCCCCGGCATTTT. Protein: CASSQGAGGQPRHF.

At least ten counts were recorded for this clonotype. The chain uses TRBV28 and TRBJ2-1; 10 bases map to TRBD2. CDR1 and CDR2 from the germline V gene are MDHEN and SYDVKM. CDR3 length equals 14 residues. Trimming took 4 bases from V and 5 from J; bases not matched to a gene: 2. Written as DNA, the CDR3 is TGTGCCAGCAGTTGGACTAGCGGTCACAATGAGCAGTTCTTC. Amino acids: CASSWTSGHNEQFF.

Only a few counts were recorded for this clonotype. The chain links TRBV20-1 to TRBJ2-1; D is unresolved. Germline V gene lookup returns CDR1 DFQATT and CDR2 SNEGSKA (reference sequence). V was pared by 4 bases and J by 6 bases, with 19 bases between. The CDR3 length is 15 residues. In DNA form, the CDR3 reads TGCAGTGCTATCTCAACAGCGACGGAAACCAATGAGCAGTTCTTC. Its translation: CSAISTATETNEQFF.

The chain is built from TRBV3-1 and TRBJ1-1; perhaps TRBD1 as D (6 bases). CDR1 LGHDT and CDR2 YNNKEL come from the germline V gene (reference sequence). CDR3 size: 15 residues. The V end was cut by 3 bases, the J end by 2 bases, with 13 bases between. This CDR3 reads CASSHRQALNTEAFF. The CDR3, as DNA: TGTGCCAGCAGCCACCGACAGGCCCTCAACACTGAAGCTTTCTTT.

The V and J genes are TRBV18 and TRBJ2-5; TRBD1 might be the D (6 bases). Germline CDR1 and CDR2: KGHSH and LQKENI. CDR3 length: 14 residues. The V end was cut by 4 bases, the J end by 4 bases, with 13 bases between. DNA for the CDR3: TGTGCCAGCTCACGTCAGGGGTTGGGAGAGACCCAGTACTTC. As protein: CASSRQGLGETQYF.

As regards this clonotype: Given a much more abundant clone one base away, this may be a read error. The chain is built from TRBV14 and TRBJ2-3; 7 bases line up with TRBD1. The CDR3 has 14 amino acids. Germline V gene lookup returns CDR1 SGHDN and CDR2 FVKESK. The CDR3 DNA reads as TGTGCCAGCAGCCAAGTTACAGGGACAGATGCGCAGTATTTT. It is translated as CASSQVTGTDAQYF.

This clonotype was observed many times. The chain employs TRBV5-5 and TRBJ2-1; 12 positions agree with TRBD2. Germline CDR1 is SGHKS and CDR2 is YYEKEE (reference sequence). This CDR3 region has 16 residues. V dropped 4 bases and J dropped 4; count of bases not matched to a gene: 6. The CDR3 sequence is CASSPGTSGLYNEQFF. The CDR3 nucleotides read TGTGCCAGCAGCCCCGGGACTAGCGGGTTGTACAATGAGCAGTTCTTC.

This clonotype was detected many times. The chain recombines TRBV3-1 with TRBJ2-7, with 10 bases that match TRBD2. Germline loops: CDR1 LGHDT, CDR2 YNNKEL (reference sequence). V was clipped by 1 base and J by 6 bases; unmatched bases: 6. The CDR3 has 15 residues. The CDR3 sequence: CASSQGASGSFEQYF. CDR3 DNA: TGTGCCAGCAGCCAAGGAGCTAGCGGGAGCTTCGAGCAGTACTTC.

On this clonotype itself: Sequence at one end of the junction differs from germline and may be a read error. The chain joins TRBV3-1 to TRBJ2-7; TRBD2 agrees at 7 bases. Germline V lookup: CDR1 LGHDT, CDR2 YNNKEL (reference sequence). The CDR3 is 14 amino acids. CDR3 region: CASTLGGSFDEQHF. The CDR3 bases are TGTGCCAGCACCCTTGGCGGGAGCTTCGACGAGCAGCACTTC.

This clonotype has at least ten counts. The genes are TRBV28 and TRBJ1-2, with D tentatively TRBD1 (6 bases). The CDR3 loop spans 14 amino acids. Deletions cut 2 bases from V and 8 bases from J, with 15 bases between. Per the germline V gene, CDR1 is MDHEN and CDR2 is SYDVKM. The CDR3 spells CASSLVRGARGYTF. The DNA for the CDR3 is TGTGCCAGCAGTTTAGTTCGGGGGGCGCGAGGCTACACCTTC.